This is a list of T cell receptor beta chains from one sample in a study of cytotoxic CD8 clonotypes in ibrutinib-treated CLL. Libraries were prepared by immunoSEQ multiplex PCR; TCRdb keeps only in-frame clonotypes and omits some of them. Counted here are 65,000 to 95,000 clones, about 86% occurring once; the ten biggest clones make up around 5%. The source was PBMCs, collected before ibrutinib treatment. The receptor source for this set is a human donor with chronic lymphocytic leukemia. Each CDR3 is given with its conserved first and last residue. Each record gives: V gene, J gene, CDR3 protein.

TRBV18,TRBJ2-1,CASSRIKELLRGEEQFF
TRBV27,TRBJ2-1,CASSLWLAGPNEQFF
TRBV15,TRBJ2-7,CATSRDEGEVSYEQYF
TRBV7-9,TRBJ2-5,CASSPPGAVKETQYF
TRBV6-5,TRBJ2-1,CASTSFSYNEQFF
TRBV7-2,TRBJ2-7,CASSYSGSYEQYF
TRBV29-1,TRBJ2-1,CSVQLAGGGEQFF
TRBV9,TRBJ1-1,CASSVVPRMNTEAFF
TRBV19,TRBJ2-3,CASSGSGRGFTDTQYF
TRBV28,TRBJ2-3,CASSLVLVRGTQYF
TRBV5-1,TRBJ2-3,CASIEQPDTDTQYF
TRBV29-1,TRBJ2-7,CSVEGVRGNYEQYF
TRBV6-4,TRBJ2-3,CASSDSPRRGTDTQYF
TRBV4-2,TRBJ1-1,CASSRQGFGFRNTEAFF
TRBV7-9,TRBJ2-7,CASSLAQEQYF
TRBV6-1,TRBJ1-5,CASSEARGISNQPQHF
TRBV5-4,TRBJ2-1,CASSLAQGYNEQFF
TRBV27,TRBJ2-1,CASSTGEEDNEQFF
TRBV19,TRBJ2-7,CASSMGTGTYEQYF
TRBV4-3,TRBJ2-7,CASSQFLASSPEQYF
TRBV11-3,TRBJ2-7,CASSLDSRGYSYEQYF
TRBV28,TRBJ2-7,CASSPDPRQGTYEQYF
TRBV7-9,TRBJ1-5,CASLGSVRQSNQPQHF
TRBV11-2,TRBJ2-7,CASSLDVFYEQYF
TRBV4-1,TRBJ2-5,CASSRYGGQYQETQYF
TRBV7-9,TRBJ1-1,CASSLGPWNTEAFF
TRBV4-2,TRBJ2-7,CASSQGQVSYEQYF
TRBV11-1,TRBJ1-5,CASSEAPGDQPQHF
TRBV5-1,TRBJ2-5,CASSLVGGRPMGETQYF
TRBV5-5,TRBJ1-2,CASSTQTGSNYGYTF
TRBV19,TRBJ2-7,CASSIKTWLAYEQYF
TRBV28,TRBJ2-7,CASSARGGSYEQYF
TRBV5-1,TRBJ1-2,CASSLVGHLSGGYTF